This T cell receptor (beta chain) stems from a study of neurological immune-mediated disorders. This CDR3 comprises 13 residues. V was trimmed by 9 bases and J by 4 bases, leaving 12 bases between them. This clonotype has a handful of counts. The unsorted libraries originated from 2 million PBMCs that had been stored at -80 C. TCRdb itself ran the 5' RACE reads through MiXCR, one entry per CDR3 protein. Of about 53,000 distinct CDR3 sequences detected, under 4.5% appear once; the ten largest clones hold 3.1%. The V call is TRBV12-3 or TRBV12-4, the J call TRBJ2-2; D not certain. Sequencing was carried out using PBMCs. The receptor was isolated from a woman younger than 45 with multiple sclerosis. The CDR3 spells CASEQRPTGELFF. The CDR3 nucleotides read TGTGCCAGTGAACAGAGACCCACCGGGGAGCTGTTTTTT.